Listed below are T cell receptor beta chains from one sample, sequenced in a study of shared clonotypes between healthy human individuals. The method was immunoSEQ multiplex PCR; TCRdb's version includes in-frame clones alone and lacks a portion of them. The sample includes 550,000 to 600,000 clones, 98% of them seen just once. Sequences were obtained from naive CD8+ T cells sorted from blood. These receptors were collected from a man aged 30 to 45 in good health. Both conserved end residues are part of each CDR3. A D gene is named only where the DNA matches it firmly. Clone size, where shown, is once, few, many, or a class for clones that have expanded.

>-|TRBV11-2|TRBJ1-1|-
TGTGCCAGCAGCTTGTCCGGAAAAGGCTCCGAAGCTTTCTTT
CASSLSGKGSEAFF
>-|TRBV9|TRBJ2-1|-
TGTGCCAGCAGCTTCCGGTCAGGGGAGGCGACCTACAATGAGCAGTTCTTC
CASSFRSGEATYNEQFF
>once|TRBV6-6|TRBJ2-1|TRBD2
TGTGCCAGCGAACTAGCGGGAGGGGGTGAGCAGTTCTTC
CASELAGGGEQFF
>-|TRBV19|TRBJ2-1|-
TGTGCCAGTAGTATTGGGAGGTCCTCCTACAATGAGCAGTTCTTC
CASSIGRSSYNEQFF
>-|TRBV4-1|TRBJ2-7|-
TGCGCCAGCAGCCAAGGGCAGGGGAGCTCCTACGAGCAGTACTTC
CASSQGQGSSYEQYF
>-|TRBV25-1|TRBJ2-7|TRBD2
TGTGCCAGCTCCGTCGGTAGCGGGACCTACGAGCAGTACTTC
CASSVGSGTYEQYF
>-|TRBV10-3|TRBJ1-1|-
TGTGCCATCAGCGAAGAGAATCGACAGTCTGAAGCTTTCTTT
CAISEENRQSEAFF
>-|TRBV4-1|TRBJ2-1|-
TGCGCCAGCAGCCAAGAGCCGGTAAGCTCCTACAATGAGCAGTTCTTC
CASSQEPVSSYNEQFF
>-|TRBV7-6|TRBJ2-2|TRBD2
TGTGCCAGCAGCAGACCGGAGGCGGGAGATGGGGCCGGGGAGCTGTTTTTT
CASSRPEAGDGAGELFF
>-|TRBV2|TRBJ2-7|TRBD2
TGTGCCAGCAGTGGACTGACTAGCGGTTACGAGCAGTACTTC
CASSGLTSGYEQYF
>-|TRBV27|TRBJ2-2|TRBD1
TGTGCCAGCGGAACCGGGACAGGGAGATCCGGGGAGCTGTTTTTT
CASGTGTGRSGELFF
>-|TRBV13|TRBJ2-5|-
TGTGCCAGCAGCTTTACTGGAGAGACCCAGTACTTC
CASSFTGETQYF
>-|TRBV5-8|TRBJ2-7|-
TGTGCCAGCAGCCCCCGCGCAGAGCAGTACTTC
CASSPRAEQYF
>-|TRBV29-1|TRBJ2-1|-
TGCAGCGTTGGACAAGATACTTACAATGAGCAGTTCTTC
CSVGQDTYNEQFF
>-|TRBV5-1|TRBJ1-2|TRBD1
TGCGCCAGCGCGACCGGGACAGGGAACTATGGCTACACCTTC
CASATGTGNYGYTF
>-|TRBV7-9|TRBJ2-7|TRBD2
TGTGCCAGCAGCCCAAGACTAGCGGGCACCTACGAGCAGTACTTC
CASSPRLAGTYEQYF
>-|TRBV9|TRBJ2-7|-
TGTGCCAGCAGCGTAGCTTTCGACAGGACCCTTTACGAGCAGTACTTC
CASSVAFDRTLYEQYF